The present T cell receptor (beta chain) was sequenced within a study of blood T cell repertoires in COVID-19. Sequenced by immunoSEQ multiplex PCR; TCRdb stores in-frame clones only, minus some. The sample consists of around 300,000 clones, 90% of them appearing once. The CDR3 is made up of 17 amino acids. CDR1 is SGHRS and CDR2 is YFSETQ in the germline V gene. V was pared by 0 bases and J by 3 bases, with 8 bases of the junction left unmatched. This sequence was found in a woman in her 50s with COVID-19, enrolled during active disease. Sequenced sample: peripheral blood. The rearrangement joins TRBV5-1 to TRBJ2-2, with 7 bases aligning to TRBD2. This chain's CDR3 is CASSLGASGFDTGELFF. The DNA of the CDR3 is TGCGCCAGCAGCTTGGGGGCTAGCGGCTTCGACACCGGGGAGCTGTTTTTT.